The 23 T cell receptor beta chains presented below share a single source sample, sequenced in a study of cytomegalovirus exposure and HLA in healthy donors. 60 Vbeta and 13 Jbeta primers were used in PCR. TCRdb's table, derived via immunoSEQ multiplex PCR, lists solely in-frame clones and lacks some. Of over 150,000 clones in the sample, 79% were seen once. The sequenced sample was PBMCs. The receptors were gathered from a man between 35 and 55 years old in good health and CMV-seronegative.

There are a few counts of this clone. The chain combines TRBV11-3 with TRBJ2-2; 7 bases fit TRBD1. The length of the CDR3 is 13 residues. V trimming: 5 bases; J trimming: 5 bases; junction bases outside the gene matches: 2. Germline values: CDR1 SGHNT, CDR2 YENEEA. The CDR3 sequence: CASSPQGTGELFF. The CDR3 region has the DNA TGTGCCAGCAGCCCACAGGGGACCGGGGAGCTGTTTTTT.

CDR3 sequence reads: CASSATGASTDTQYF. For the CDR3, the DNA is TGTGCCAGCAGTGCGACAGGGGCTAGCACAGATACGCAGTATTTT. V and J are TRBV6-1 and TRBJ2-3; 8 bases match TRBD1. The CDR3 consists of 15 residues. The junction had 3 bases not matched to a gene; V was cut back by 4 bases and J by 0 bases. Germline values: CDR1 MNHNS, CDR2 SASEGT.

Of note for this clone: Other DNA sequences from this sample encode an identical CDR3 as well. This chain's CDR3 is CASSPPAGETQYF. CDR3 DNA: TGTGCCAGCTCACCACCGGCAGGGGAGACCCAGTACTTC. The chain has TRBV18 and TRBJ2-5; weak D call: TRBD1 (5 bases). CDR3 size: 13 residues. The ends were cut back, 0 bases at V and 5 bases at J, with 7 bases in the middle. Germline CDR1 and CDR2: KGHSH and LQKENI.

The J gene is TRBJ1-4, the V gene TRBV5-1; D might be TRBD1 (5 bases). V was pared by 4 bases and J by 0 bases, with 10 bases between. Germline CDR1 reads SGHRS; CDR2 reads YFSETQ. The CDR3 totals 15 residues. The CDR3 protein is CASSRRGATNEKLFF. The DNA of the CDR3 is TGCGCCAGCAGCCGGAGGGGTGCAACTAATGAAAAACTGTTTTTT.

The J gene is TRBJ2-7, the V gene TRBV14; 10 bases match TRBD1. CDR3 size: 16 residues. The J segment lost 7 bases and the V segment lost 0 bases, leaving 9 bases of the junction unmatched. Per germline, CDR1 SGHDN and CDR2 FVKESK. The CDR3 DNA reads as TGTGCCAGCAGCCAAGATACCGGGACAGGGGCCTGGGAGCAGTACTTC. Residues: CASSQDTGTGAWEQYF.

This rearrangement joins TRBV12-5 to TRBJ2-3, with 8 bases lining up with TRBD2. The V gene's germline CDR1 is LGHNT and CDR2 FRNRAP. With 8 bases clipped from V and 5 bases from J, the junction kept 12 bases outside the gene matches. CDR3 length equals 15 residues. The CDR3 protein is CASPPAGASGDTQYF. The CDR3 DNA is TGTGCTAGTCCCCCAGCGGGGGCCTCGGGAGATACGCAGTATTTT.

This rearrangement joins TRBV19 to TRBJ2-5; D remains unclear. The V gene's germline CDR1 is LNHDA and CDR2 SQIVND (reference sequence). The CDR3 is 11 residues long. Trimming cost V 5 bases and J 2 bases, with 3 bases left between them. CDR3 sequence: CASSLQETQYF. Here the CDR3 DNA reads TGTGCCAGTAGTCTTCAAGAGACCCAGTACTTC.

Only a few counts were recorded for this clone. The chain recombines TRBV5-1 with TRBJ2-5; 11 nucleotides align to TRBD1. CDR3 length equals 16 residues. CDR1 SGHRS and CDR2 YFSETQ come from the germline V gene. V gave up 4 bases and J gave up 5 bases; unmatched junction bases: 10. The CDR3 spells CASSTQDRGRGETQYF. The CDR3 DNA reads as TGCGCCAGCAGCACACAGGACAGGGGGCGAGGGGAGACCCAGTACTTC. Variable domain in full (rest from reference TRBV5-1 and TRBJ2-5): KAGVTQTPRYLIKTRGQQVTLSCSPISGHRSVSWYQQTPGQGLQFLFEYFSETQRNKGNFPGRFSGRQFSNSRSEMNVSTLELGDSALYLCASSTQDRGRGETQYFGPGTRLLVL.

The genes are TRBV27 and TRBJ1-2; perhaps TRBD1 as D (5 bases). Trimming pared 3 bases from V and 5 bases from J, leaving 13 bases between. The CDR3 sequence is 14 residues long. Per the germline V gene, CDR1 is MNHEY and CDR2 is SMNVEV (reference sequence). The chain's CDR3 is CASSFSPGGYGYTF. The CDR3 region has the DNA TGTGCCAGCAGTTTTTCTCCTGGGGGGTATGGCTACACCTTC.

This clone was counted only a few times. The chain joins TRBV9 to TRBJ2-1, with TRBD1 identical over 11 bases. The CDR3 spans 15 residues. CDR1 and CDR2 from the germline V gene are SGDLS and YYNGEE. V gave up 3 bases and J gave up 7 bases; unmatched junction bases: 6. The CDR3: CASSAGQGAFNEQFF. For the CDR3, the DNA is TGTGCCAGCAGCGCCGGACAGGGGGCTTTTAATGAGCAGTTCTTC. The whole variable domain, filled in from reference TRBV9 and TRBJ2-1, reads DSGVTQTPKHLITATGQRVTLRCSPRSGDLSVYWYQQSLDQGLQFLIQYYNGEERAKGNILERFSAQQFPDLHSELNLSSLELGDSALYFCASSAGQGAFNEQFFGPGTRLTVL.

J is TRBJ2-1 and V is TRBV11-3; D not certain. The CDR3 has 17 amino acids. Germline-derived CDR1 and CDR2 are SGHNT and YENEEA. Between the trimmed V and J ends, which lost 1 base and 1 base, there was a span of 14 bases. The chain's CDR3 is CASSLGDSRGSYNEQFF. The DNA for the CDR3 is TGTGCCAGCAGCTTAGGAGACTCTCGAGGATCCTACAATGAGCAGTTCTTC.

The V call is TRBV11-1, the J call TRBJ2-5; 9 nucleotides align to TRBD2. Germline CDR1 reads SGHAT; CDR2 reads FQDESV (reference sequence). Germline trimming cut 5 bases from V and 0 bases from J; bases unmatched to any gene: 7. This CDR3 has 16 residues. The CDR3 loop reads CASSRASGRYQETQYF. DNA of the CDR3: TGTGCCAGCAGCCGGGCGAGCGGGAGGTACCAAGAGACCCAGTACTTC.

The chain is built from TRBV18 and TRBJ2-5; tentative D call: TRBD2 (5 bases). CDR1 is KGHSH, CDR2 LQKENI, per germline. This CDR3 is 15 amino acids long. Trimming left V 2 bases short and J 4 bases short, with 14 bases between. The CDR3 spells CASSPLGLRVETQYF. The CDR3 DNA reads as TGTGCCAGCTCACCATTAGGCCTGAGGGTAGAGACCCAGTACTTC.

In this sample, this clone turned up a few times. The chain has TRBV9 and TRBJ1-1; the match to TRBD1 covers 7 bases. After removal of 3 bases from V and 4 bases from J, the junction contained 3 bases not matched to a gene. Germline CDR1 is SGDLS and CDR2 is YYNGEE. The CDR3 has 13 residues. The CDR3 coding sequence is TGTGCCAGCAGCGGGGACAGCTTCACTGAAGCTTTCTTT. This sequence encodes CASSGDSFTEAFF.

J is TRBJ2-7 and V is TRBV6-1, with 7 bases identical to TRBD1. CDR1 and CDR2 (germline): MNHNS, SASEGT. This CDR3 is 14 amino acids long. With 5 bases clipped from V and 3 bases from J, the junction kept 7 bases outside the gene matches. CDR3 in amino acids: CASSTRRGNYEQYF. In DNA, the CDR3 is TGTGCCAGCAGTACACGCAGGGGGAACTACGAGCAGTACTTC.

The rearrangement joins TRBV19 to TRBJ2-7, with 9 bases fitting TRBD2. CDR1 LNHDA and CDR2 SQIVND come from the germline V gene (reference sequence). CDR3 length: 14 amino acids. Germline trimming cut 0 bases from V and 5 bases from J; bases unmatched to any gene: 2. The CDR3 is CASSIEASGNEQYF. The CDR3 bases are TGTGCCAGTAGTATAGAAGCTAGCGGGAACGAGCAGTACTTC.

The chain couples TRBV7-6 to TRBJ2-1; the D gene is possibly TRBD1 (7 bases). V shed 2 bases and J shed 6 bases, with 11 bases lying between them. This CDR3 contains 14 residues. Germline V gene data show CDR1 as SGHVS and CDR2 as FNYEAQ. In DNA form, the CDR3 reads TGTGCCAGCAGCTTAAGACAGGGAGGCAATGAGCAGTTCTTC. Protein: CASSLRQGGNEQFF.

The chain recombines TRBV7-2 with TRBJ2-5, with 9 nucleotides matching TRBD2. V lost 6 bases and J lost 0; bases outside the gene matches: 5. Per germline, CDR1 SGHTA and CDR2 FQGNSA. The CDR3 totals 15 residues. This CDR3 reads CASSLTSGNQETQYF. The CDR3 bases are TGTGCCAGCAGTTTGACTAGCGGCAACCAAGAGACCCAGTACTTC.

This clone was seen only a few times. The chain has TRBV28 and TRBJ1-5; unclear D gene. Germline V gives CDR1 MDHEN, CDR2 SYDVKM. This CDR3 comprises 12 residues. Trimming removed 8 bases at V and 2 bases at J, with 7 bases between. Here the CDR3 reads CASFSGNQPQHF. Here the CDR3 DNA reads TGTGCCAGCTTTAGTGGCAATCAGCCCCAGCATTTT.

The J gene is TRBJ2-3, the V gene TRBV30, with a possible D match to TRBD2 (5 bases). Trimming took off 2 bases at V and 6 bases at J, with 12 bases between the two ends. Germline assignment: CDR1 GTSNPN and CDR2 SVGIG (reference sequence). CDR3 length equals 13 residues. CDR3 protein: CAWSWPERDTQYF. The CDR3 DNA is TGTGCCTGGAGTTGGCCCGAGCGGGATACGCAGTATTTT.

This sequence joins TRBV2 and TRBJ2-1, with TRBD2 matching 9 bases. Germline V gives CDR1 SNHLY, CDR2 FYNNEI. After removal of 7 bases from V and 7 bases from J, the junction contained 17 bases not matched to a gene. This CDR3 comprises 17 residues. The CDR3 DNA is TGTGCCAGCAAGCCGGCTAGCGGGAAGATGGGTAAGAATGAGCAGTTCTTC. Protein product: CASKPASGKMGKNEQFF. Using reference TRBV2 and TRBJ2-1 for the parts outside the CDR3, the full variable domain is EPEVTQTPSHQVTQMGQEVILRCVPISNHLYFYWYRQILGQKVEFLVSFYNNEISEKSEIFDDQFSVERPDGSNFTLKIRSTKLEDSAMYFCASKPASGKMGKNEQFFGPGTRLTVL.

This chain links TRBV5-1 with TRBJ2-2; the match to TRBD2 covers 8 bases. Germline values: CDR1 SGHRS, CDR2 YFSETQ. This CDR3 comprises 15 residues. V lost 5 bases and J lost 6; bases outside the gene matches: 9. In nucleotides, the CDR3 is TGCGCCAGCAGGTGGTTCGAGCGGGAGTCCGGGGAGCTGTTTTTT. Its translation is CASRWFERESGELFF.

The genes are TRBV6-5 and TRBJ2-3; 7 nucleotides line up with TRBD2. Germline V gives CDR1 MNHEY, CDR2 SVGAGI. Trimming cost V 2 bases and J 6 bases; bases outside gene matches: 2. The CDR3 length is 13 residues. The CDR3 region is CASSYGRGDTQYF. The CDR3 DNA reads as TGTGCCAGCAGTTACGGGAGGGGCGATACGCAGTATTTT.